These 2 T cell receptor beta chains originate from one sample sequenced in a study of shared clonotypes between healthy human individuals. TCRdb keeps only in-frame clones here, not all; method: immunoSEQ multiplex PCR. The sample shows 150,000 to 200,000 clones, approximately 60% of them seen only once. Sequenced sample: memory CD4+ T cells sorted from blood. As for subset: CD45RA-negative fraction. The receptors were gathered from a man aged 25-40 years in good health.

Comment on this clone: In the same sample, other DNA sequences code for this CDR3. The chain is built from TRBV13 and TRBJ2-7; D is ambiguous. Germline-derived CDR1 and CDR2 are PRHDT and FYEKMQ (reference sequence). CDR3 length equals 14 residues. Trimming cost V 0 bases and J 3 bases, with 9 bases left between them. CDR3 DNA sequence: TGTGCCAGCAGCTTAGGTTTACTTGTCTACGAGCAGTACTTC. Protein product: CASSLGLLVYEQYF.

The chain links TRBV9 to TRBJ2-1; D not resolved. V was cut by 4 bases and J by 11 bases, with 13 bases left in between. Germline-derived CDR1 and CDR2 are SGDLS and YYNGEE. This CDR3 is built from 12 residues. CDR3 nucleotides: TGTGCCAGCAGCCCCGATTCAATGAAGCAGTTCTTC. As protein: CASSPDSMKQFF.